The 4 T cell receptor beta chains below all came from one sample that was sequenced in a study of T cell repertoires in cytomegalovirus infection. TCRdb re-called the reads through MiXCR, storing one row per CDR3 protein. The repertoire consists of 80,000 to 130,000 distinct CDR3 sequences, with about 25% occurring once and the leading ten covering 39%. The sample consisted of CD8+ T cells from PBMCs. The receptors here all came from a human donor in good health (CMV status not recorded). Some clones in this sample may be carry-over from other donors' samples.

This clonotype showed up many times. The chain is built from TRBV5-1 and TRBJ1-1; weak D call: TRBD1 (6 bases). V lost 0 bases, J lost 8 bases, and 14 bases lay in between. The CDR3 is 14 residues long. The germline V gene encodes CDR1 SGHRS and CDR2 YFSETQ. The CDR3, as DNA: TGCGCCAGCAGCTTGGATCTACAGGGACTCGAAGCTTTCTTT. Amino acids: CASSLDLQGLEAFF. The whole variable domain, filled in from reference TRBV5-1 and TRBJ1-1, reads KAGVTQTPRYLIKTRGQQVTLSCSPISGHRSVSWYQQTPGQGLQFLFEYFSETQRNKGNFPGRFSGRQFSNSRSEMNVSTLELGDSALYLCASSLDLQGLEAFFGQGTRLTVV.

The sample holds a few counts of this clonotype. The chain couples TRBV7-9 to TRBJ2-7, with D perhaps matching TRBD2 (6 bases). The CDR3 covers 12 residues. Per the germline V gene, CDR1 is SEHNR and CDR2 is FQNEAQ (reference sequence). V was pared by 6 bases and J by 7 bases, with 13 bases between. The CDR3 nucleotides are TGTGCCAGCAGTTGGGACTCGACTGAGCAGTACTTC. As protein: CASSWDSTEQYF.

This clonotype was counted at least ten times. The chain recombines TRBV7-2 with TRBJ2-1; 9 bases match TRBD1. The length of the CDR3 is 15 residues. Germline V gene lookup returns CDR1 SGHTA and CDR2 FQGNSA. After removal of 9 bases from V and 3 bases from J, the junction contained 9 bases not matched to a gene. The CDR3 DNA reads TGTGCCAGATACCCCGGGACAGGGTTCTACAATGAGCAGTTCTTC. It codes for CARYPGTGFYNEQFF.

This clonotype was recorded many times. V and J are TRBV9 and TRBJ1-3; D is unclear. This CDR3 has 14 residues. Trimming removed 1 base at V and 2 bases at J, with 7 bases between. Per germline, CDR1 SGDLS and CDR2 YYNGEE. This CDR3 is CASSVFTAGNTIYF. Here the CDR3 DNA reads TGTGCCAGCAGCGTATTTACGGCTGGAAACACCATATATTTT.